This T cell receptor (beta chain) is from a study of shared clonotypes between healthy human individuals. The overall study: The plates for each donor numbered three CD4 naive, three CD4 memory, two CD8 naive and one CD8 memory.

TCRdb keeps only in-frame clones here, not all; method: immunoSEQ multiplex PCR. This repertoire shows roughly 700,000 clones, roughly 91% found once; its top ten account for 30% to 40%. CDR1 is SQVTM, CDR2 ANQGSEA, per germline. This CDR3 comprises 14 residues. V lost 7 bases, J lost 3 bases, and 19 bases lay in between. Each of the donors was a healthy adult who was HIV-negative and had not had a recent acute infection or vaccination. To make CD8 memory, CD45RO+ cells were put together with CCR7-negative CD45RA+ TemRA cells. Study-wide results and limits: Shared clonotypes across all four donors exceeded non-shared ones in generation probability.

A note on this clone: Its antigen is unidentified.

The sequenced material came from memory CD8+ T cells from PBMCs. The subset is: CD45RO+ cells pooled with CCR7-negative TemRA cells. This chain uses TRBV29-1 with TRBJ2-7, with D perhaps assigned TRBD1 or TRBD2 (6 bases each). This clonotype originated in a young man in good health. Some clones in this sample may be carry-over from other donors' samples. The CDR3 DNA follows: TGCAGCGCCGTATTAATAGGGGGGCACTACGAGCAGTACTTC. It yields the protein CSAVLIGGHYEQYF.